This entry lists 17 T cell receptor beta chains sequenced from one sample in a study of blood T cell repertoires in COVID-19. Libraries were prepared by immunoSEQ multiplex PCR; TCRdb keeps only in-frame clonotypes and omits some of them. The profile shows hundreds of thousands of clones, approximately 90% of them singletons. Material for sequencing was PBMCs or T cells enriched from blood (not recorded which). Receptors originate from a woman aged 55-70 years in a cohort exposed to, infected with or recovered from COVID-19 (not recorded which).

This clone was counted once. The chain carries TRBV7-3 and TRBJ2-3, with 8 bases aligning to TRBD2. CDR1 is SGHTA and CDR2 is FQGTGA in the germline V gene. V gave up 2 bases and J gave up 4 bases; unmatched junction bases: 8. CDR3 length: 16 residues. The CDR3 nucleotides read TGTGCCAGCAGCTTATCAGGGACTAGGAGTGCAGATACGCAGTATTTT. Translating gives CASSLSGTRSADTQYF.

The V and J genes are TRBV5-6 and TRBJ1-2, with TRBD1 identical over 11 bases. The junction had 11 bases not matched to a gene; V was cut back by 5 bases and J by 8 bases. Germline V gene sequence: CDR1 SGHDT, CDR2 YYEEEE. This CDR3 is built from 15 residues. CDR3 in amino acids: CASRGPGTGGGGYTF. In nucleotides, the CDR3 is TGTGCCAGCAGAGGCCCCGGGACAGGGGGAGGGGGCTACACCTTC.

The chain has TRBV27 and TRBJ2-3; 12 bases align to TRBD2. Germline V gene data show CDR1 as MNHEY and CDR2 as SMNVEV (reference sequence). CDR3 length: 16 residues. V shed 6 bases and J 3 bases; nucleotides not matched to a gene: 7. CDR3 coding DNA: TGTGCCAGCAGCCGGACCCTAGCGGGGGGGACAGATACGCAGTATTTT. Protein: CASSRTLAGGTDTQYF.

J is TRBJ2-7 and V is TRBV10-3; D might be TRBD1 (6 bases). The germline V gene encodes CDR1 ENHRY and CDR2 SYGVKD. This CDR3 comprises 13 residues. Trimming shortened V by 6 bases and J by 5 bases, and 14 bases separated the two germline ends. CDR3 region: CAIRDHRVHEQYF. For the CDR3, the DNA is TGTGCCATCAGGGACCACAGGGTCCACGAGCAGTACTTC.

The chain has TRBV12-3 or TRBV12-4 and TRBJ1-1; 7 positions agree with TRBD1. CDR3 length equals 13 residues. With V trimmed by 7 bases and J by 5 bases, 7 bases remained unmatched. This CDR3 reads CASNRQGRTEAFF. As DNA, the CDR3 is TGTGCCAGCAATCGACAGGGTAGGACTGAAGCTTTCTTT.

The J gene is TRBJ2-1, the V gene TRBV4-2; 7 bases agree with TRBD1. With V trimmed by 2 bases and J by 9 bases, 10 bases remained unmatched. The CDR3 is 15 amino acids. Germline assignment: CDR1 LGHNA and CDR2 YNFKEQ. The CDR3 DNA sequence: TGTGCCAGCAGCCAAAGGCCTCAACAGGGGAGTGAGCAGTTCTTC. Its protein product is CASSQRPQQGSEQFF.

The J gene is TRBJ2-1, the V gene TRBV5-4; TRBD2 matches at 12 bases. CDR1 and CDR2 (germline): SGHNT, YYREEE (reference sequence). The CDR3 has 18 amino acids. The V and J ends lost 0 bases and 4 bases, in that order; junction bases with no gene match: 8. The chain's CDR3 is CASSLGGTGLAGYNEQFF. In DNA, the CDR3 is TGTGCCAGCAGCTTGGGGGGTACCGGACTAGCGGGGTACAATGAGCAGTTCTTC.

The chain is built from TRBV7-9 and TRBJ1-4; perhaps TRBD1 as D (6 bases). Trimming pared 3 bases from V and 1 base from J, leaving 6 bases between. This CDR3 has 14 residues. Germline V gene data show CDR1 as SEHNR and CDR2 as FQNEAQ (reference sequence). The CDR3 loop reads CASSLGQTNEKLFF. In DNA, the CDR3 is TGTGCCAGCAGCTTGGGACAAACTAATGAAAAACTGTTTTTT. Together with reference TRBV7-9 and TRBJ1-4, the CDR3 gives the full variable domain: DTGVSQNPRHKITKRGQNVTFRCDPISEHNRLYWYRQTLGQGPEFLTYFQNEAQLEKSRLLSDRFSAERPKGSFSTLEIQRTEQGDSAMYLCASSLGQTNEKLFFGSGTQLSVL.

The CDR3 sequence is CASSFRTSGNTGELFF. The CDR3, as DNA: TGTGCCAGCAGCTTCCGGACTAGCGGAAACACCGGGGAGCTGTTTTTT. J is TRBJ2-2 and V is TRBV5-4; 10 bases line up with TRBD2. V shed 2 bases and J 2 bases; nucleotides not matched to a gene: 3. CDR1 SGHNT and CDR2 YYREEE come from the germline V gene (reference sequence). This CDR3 is built from 16 residues. The full variable domain, completed using reference TRBV5-4 and TRBJ2-2, is ETGVTQSPTHLIKTRGQQVTLRCSSQSGHNTVSWYQQALGQGPQFIFQYYREEENGRGNFPPRFSGLQFPNYSSELNVNALELDDSALYLCASSFRTSGNTGELFFGEGSRLTVL.

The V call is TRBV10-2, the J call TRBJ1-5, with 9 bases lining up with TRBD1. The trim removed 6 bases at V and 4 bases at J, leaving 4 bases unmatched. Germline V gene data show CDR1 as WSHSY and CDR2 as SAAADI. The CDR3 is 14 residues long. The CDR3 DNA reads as TGCGCCAGCAGGTTTGGACAGGGGAATCAGCCCCAGCATTTT. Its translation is CASRFGQGNQPQHF.

CDR3 nucleotide sequence: TGCGCCAGCAGCCCCGGACAGGGTCGCACCGGGGAGCTGTTTTTT. It codes for CASSPGQGRTGELFF. The chain is built from TRBV5-1 and TRBJ2-2, with 8 bases that match TRBD1. The CDR3 length is 15 residues. Per the germline V gene, CDR1 is SGHRS and CDR2 is YFSETQ. V gave up 4 bases and J gave up 4 bases; unmatched junction bases: 6.

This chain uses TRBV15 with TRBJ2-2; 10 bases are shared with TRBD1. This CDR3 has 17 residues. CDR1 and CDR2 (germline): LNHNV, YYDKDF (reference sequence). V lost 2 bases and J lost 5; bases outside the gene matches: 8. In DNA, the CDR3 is TGTGCCACCAGCAGATCAAGGCCGGGACAGGGGACCGGGGAGCTGTTTTTT. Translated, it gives CATSRSRPGQGTGELFF.

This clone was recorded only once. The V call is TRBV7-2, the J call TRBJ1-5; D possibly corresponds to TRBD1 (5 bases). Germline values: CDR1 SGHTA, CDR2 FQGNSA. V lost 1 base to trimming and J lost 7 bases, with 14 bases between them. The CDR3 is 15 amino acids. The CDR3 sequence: CASSLGSTAGQPQHF. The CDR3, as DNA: TGTGCCAGCAGCTTAGGGTCGACCGCAGGGCAGCCCCAGCATTTT.

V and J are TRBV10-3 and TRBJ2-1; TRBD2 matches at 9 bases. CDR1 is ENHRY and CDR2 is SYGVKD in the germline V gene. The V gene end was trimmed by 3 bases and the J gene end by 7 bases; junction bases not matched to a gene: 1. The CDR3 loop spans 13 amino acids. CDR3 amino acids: CAISESGRNEQFF. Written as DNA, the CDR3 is TGTGCCATCAGTGAAAGCGGGAGGAATGAGCAGTTCTTC.

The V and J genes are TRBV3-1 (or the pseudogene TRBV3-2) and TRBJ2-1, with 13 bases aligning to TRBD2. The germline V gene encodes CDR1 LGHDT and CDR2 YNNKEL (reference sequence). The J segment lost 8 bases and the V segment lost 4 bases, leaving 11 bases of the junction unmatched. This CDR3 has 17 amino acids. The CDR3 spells CASSLGYGLAGADEQFF. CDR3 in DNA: TGTGCCAGCAGCCTAGGCTATGGACTAGCGGGAGCGGATGAGCAGTTCTTC.

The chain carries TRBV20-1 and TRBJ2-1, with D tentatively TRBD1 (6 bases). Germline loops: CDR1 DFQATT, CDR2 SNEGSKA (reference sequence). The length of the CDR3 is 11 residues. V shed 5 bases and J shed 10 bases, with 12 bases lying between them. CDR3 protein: CSADDRNEQFF. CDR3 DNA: TGCAGTGCTGACGACAGGAACGAGCAGTTCTTC.

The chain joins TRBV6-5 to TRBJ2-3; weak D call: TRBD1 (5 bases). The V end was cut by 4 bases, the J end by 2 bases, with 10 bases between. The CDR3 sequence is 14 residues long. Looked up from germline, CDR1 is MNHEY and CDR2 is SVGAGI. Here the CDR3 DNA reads TGTGCCAGCAGTTTACAGGATACCACAGATACGCAGTATTTT. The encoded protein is CASSLQDTTDTQYF.